This TCR beta chain derives from a study of OX40 agonist ivuxolimab in advanced cancers. Study-level background: Of the participants, 40% to 50% had some prior anti-PD-1, anti-PD-L1 or anti-CTLA-4 therapy, which was allowed.

The study, taken as a whole, reports: Low normalized T-cell clonal expansion was also seen in some nonresponders. Both blood CD4+ and CD8+ T cells showed clonal growth by week 6 at 0.1 to 3.0 mg/kg.

V shed 3 bases, J shed 5 bases, and the junction held 7 bases outside the gene matches. The CDR3 runs 15 residues. Germline CDR1 GTSNPN, CDR2 SVGIG (reference sequence). A remark on this clone: Its antigen is still unknown.

Using immunoSEQ multiplex PCR, the repertoire was profiled, and TCRdb retains in-frame clones only, with some absent. The sample has some 74,000 clones; roughly 90% are singletons. Patients who had autoimmune disease history or got systemic immunosuppression were left out. The sample consisted of CD4+ or CD8+ T cells sorted from blood, taken in a trial of the OX40 agonist ivuxolimab. This TCR derives from an adult with an advanced solid tumor such as melanoma, head and neck, liver or kidney cancer. V gene TRBV30 combines with J gene TRBJ2-1; 10 bases fit TRBD2. CDR3 nucleotide sequence: TGTGCCTGGAGGGCACTAGCGGGATTAAACAATGAGCAGTTCTTC. This codes for CAWRALAGLNNEQFF.